This T cell receptor (beta chain) was recorded in a study of preoperative IRX-2 immunotherapy in early breast cancer. Documented treatment: preoperative locoregional IRX-2 cytokine immunotherapy. Samples came from a phase Ib trial of preoperative locoregional IRX-2 cytokine immunotherapy. The repertoire was sequenced with immunoSEQ multiplex PCR; TCRdb's copy has only in-frame clones and lacks some. The sample has more than 20,000 clones, more than 80% seen once; the top ten hold approximately 1.4%. This sample comprised lymph node tissue, obtained after IRX-2 immunotherapy. The source is a human donor with breast cancer.

The CDR3 bases are TGCGCCAGCAGAGGGACTCATAGCACAGATACGCAGTATTTT. Protein product: CASRGTHSTDTQYF. This rearrangement joins TRBV5-1 to TRBJ2-3; D possibly corresponds to TRBD2 (6 bases). CDR3 length: 14 residues. Trimming left V 5 bases short and J 0 bases short, with 10 bases between. CDR1 is SGHRS, CDR2 YFSETQ, per germline.